The next 2 T cell receptor beta chains were all read from a single sample in a study of blood T cell repertoires in COVID-19. Generated by immunoSEQ multiplex PCR, the TCRdb table keeps only in-frame clones and is missing some. The sample carries 150,000 to 200,000 clones, about 86% recorded once. Source material: peripheral blood. Receptors were obtained from a human donor with acute or convalescent COVID-19. The donor label of this sample is uncertain.

The V and J genes are TRBV6-2 or TRBV6-3 and TRBJ1-5; D is ambiguous. There are 13 residues in the CDR3. CDR1 is MNHEY, CDR2 SVGEGT, per germline. V was shortened by 5 bases and J by 0 bases, with 5 bases between the two germline ends. The CDR3 DNA follows: TGTGCCAGCAGTGTTAATAGCAATCAGCCCCAGCATTTT. Translation: CASSVNSNQPQHF.

The gene calls are TRBV27 and TRBJ1-6; D is perhaps TRBD1 (5 bases). The CDR3 has 16 amino acids. Trimming removed 1 base from V and 8 bases from J, with 15 bases in between. Germline V lookup: CDR1 MNHEY, CDR2 SMNVEV (reference sequence). As DNA, the CDR3 is TGTGCCAGCAGTTTATTAGGGGAAAAAGTAGATTCACCCCTCCACTTT. Its protein product is CASSLLGEKVDSPLHF.